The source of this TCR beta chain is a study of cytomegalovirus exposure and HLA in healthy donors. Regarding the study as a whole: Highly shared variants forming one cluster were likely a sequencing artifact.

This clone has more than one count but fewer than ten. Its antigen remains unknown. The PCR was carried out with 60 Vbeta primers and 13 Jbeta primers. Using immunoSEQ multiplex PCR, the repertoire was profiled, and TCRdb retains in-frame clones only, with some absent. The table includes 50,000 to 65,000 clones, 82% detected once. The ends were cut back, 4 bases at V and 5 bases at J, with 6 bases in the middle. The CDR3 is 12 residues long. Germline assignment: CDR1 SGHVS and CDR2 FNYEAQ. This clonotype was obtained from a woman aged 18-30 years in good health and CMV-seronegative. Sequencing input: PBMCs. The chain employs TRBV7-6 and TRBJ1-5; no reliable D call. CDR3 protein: CASSSPDQPQHF. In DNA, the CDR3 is TGTGCCAGCAGCTCCCCAGATCAGCCCCAGCATTTT.